This is a list of T cell receptor beta chains from one sample in a study of cytomegalovirus exposure and HLA in healthy donors. Profiled with immunoSEQ multiplex PCR; TCRdb holds only in-frame clones, not every one. The data show about 65,000 clones, approximately 67% seen once. The specimen sequenced was PBMCs. These receptors were taken from a man in his thirties or forties in good health and CMV-seronegative. The CDR3 runs from the conserved cysteine through the conserved F or W. The D gene is left open where the match is weak. Expanded clones are given a class, and other clones once, few, many or no size at all.

clone_size: -; v_call: TRBV29-1; j_call: TRBJ2-3; d_call: -; cdr3_aa: CSVLGASTDTQYF; cdr3_nt: TGCAGCGTTCTCGGAGCGAGCACAGATACGCAGTATTTT
clone_size: few; v_call: TRBV11-3; j_call: TRBJ2-3; d_call: TRBD2; cdr3_aa: CASSFASGGGTDTQYF; cdr3_nt: TGTGCCAGCAGCTTCGCTAGCGGGGGGGGCACAGATACGCAGTATTTT
clone_size: -; v_call: TRBV6-1; j_call: TRBJ1-5; d_call: -; cdr3_aa: CASMQGYSNQPQHF; cdr3_nt: TGTGCCAGCATGCAGGGGTATAGCAATCAGCCCCAGCATTTT
clone_size: -; v_call: TRBV5-1; j_call: TRBJ1-5; d_call: TRBD1; cdr3_aa: CASSLGGTGNQPQHF; cdr3_nt: TGCGCCAGCAGCTTGGGGGGGACAGGGAATCAGCCCCAGCATTTT
clone_size: few; v_call: TRBV6-1; j_call: TRBJ1-6; d_call: TRBD1; cdr3_aa: CASSAGTGGDSPLHF; cdr3_nt: TGTGCCAGCAGTGCAGGGACAGGGGGTGATTCACCCCTCCACTTT
clone_size: few; v_call: TRBV6-5; j_call: TRBJ1-1; d_call: -; cdr3_aa: CASSYSTGGSTEAFF; cdr3_nt: TGTGCCAGCAGTTACTCTACGGGGGGGAGCACTGAAGCTTTCTTT
clone_size: -; v_call: TRBV6-5; j_call: TRBJ2-1; d_call: -; cdr3_aa: CASSYGRVSEQFF; cdr3_nt: TGTGCCAGCAGTTACGGCAGGGTATCTGAGCAGTTCTTC
clone_size: few; v_call: TRBV7-6; j_call: TRBJ2-1; d_call: -; cdr3_aa: CASSRGRYNEQFF; cdr3_nt: TGTGCCAGCAGCCGGGGGAGGTACAATGAGCAGTTCTTC
clone_size: once; v_call: TRBV30; j_call: TRBJ1-2; d_call: -; cdr3_aa: CAWSSGGYTF; cdr3_nt: TGTGCCTGGAGTTCGGGGGGCTACACCTTC
clone_size: -; v_call: TRBV5-6; j_call: TRBJ2-7; d_call: -; cdr3_aa: CASNSDRRDEQYF; cdr3_nt: TGTGCCAGCAACTCAGACAGGAGAGACGAGCAGTACTTC
clone_size: few; v_call: TRBV19; j_call: TRBJ1-4; d_call: -; cdr3_aa: CATGPNEKLFF; cdr3_nt: TGTGCTACAGGGCCGAATGAAAAACTGTTTTTT
clone_size: -; v_call: TRBV5-4; j_call: TRBJ2-5; d_call: -; cdr3_aa: CASSPGPRETQYF; cdr3_nt: TGTGCCAGCAGCCCCGGCCCTAGGGAGACCCAGTACTTC
clone_size: -; v_call: TRBV15; j_call: TRBJ2-7; d_call: -; cdr3_aa: CATSRGAVISSYEQYF; cdr3_nt: TGTGCCACCAGCAGAGGGGCAGTGATTAGCTCCTACGAGCAGTACTTC
clone_size: once; v_call: TRBV9; j_call: TRBJ2-7; d_call: -; cdr3_aa: CASSGAGEQYF; cdr3_nt: TGTGCCAGCAGCGGAGCCGGGGAGCAGTACTTC
clone_size: -; v_call: TRBV7-7; j_call: TRBJ2-2; d_call: -; cdr3_aa: CASSLVPTKGGELFF; cdr3_nt: TGTGCCAGCAGCTTAGTGCCTACCAAGGGGGGGGAGCTGTTTTTT
clone_size: few; v_call: TRBV11-2; j_call: TRBJ1-1; d_call: -; cdr3_aa: CASRREVNTEAFF; cdr3_nt: TGTGCCAGCCGCAGGGAGGTGAACACTGAAGCTTTCTTT
clone_size: -; v_call: TRBV6-1; j_call: TRBJ1-4; d_call: TRBD1; cdr3_aa: CASRNRGGNEKLFF; cdr3_nt: TGTGCCAGCAGGAACAGGGGGGGTAATGAAAAACTGTTTTTT
clone_size: few; v_call: TRBV4-2; j_call: TRBJ2-1; d_call: TRBD2; cdr3_aa: CASSQDARGGSYNEQFF; cdr3_nt: TGTGCCAGCAGCCAAGATGCGCGGGGGGGTTCCTACAATGAGCAGTTCTTC
clone_size: -; v_call: TRBV7-7; j_call: TRBJ2-2; d_call: -; cdr3_aa: CASSLVQNTGELFF; cdr3_nt: TGTGCCAGCAGCTTAGTTCAGAACACCGGGGAGCTGTTTTTT
clone_size: -; v_call: TRBV4-2; j_call: TRBJ2-4; d_call: TRBD1; cdr3_aa: CASSLPERGHKNIQYF; cdr3_nt: TGTGCCAGCAGCCTCCCGGAGAGGGGGCACAAAAACATTCAGTACTTC
clone_size: -; v_call: TRBV27; j_call: TRBJ2-6; d_call: -; cdr3_aa: CASKQGSGANVLTF; cdr3_nt: TGTGCCAGCAAACAGGGCTCTGGGGCCAACGTCCTGACTTTC
clone_size: -; v_call: TRBV10-3; j_call: TRBJ1-5; d_call: -; cdr3_aa: CAIGEGLHNQPQHF; cdr3_nt: TGTGCCATCGGGGAGGGGCTCCACAATCAGCCCCAGCATTTT
clone_size: -; v_call: TRBV25-1; j_call: TRBJ2-3; d_call: -; cdr3_aa: CASSVTDTQYF; cdr3_nt: TGTGCCAGCAGTGTAACAGATACGCAGTATTTT
clone_size: -; v_call: TRBV6-5; j_call: TRBJ1-6; d_call: -; cdr3_aa: CASSYSGGGAPLHF; cdr3_nt: TGTGCCAGCAGTTACTCCGGCGGGGGGGCACCCCTCCACTTT
clone_size: few; v_call: TRBV7-3; j_call: TRBJ1-2; d_call: TRBD1; cdr3_aa: CASSSGTVYGYTF; cdr3_nt: TGTGCCAGCAGCTCCGGGACAGTCTATGGCTACACCTTC
clone_size: -; v_call: TRBV19; j_call: TRBJ2-3; d_call: -; cdr3_aa: CASSIRGGPDTQYF; cdr3_nt: TGTGCCAGTAGTATAAGGGGAGGCCCAGATACGCAGTATTTT
clone_size: few; v_call: TRBV5-1; j_call: TRBJ2-3; d_call: -; cdr3_aa: CASNLGASTDTQYF; cdr3_nt: TGCGCCAGCAATCTGGGCGCTAGCACAGATACGCAGTATTTT
clone_size: few; v_call: TRBV29-1; j_call: TRBJ2-5; d_call: -; cdr3_aa: CSVDAGRKTQYF; cdr3_nt: TGCAGCGTTGACGCGGGCAGAAAGACCCAGTACTTC